Listed below are T cell receptor beta chains from one sample, sequenced in a study of siplizumab effects on memory and regulatory T cells. TCRdb keeps only in-frame clones here, not all; method: immunoSEQ multiplex PCR. The sample yields approximately 100,000 clones, 94% seen once. The sample was Tregs sorted from blood. These receptors all stem from a human donor in good health. The CDR3 runs from the conserved cysteine through the conserved F or W. Fields, in order: clone size, J gene, D gene, V gene, CDR3 DNA, CDR3 protein. D genes are given only for firm matches. Expanded clones get a size class; other rows say once, few or many, or leave the size out.

clone_size: -
j_call: TRBJ2-1
d_call: -
v_call: TRBV11-3
cdr3_nt: TGTGCCAGCAGCCGTTTGCTAACTAGCAATGAGCAGTTCTTC
cdr3_aa: CASSRLLTSNEQFF

clone_size: -
j_call: TRBJ1-1
d_call: -
v_call: TRBV4-2
cdr3_nt: TGTGCCAGCAGCCAAGCCGGATTGAACACTGAAGCTTTCTTT
cdr3_aa: CASSQAGLNTEAFF

clone_size: once
j_call: TRBJ2-5
d_call: -
v_call: TRBV20-1
cdr3_nt: TGCAGTGCTAGCCACCCAGAGACCCAGTACTTC
cdr3_aa: CSASHPETQYF

clone_size: -
j_call: TRBJ2-2
d_call: -
v_call: TRBV2
cdr3_nt: TGTGCCAGCAGGCAGGGAAGTAACACCGGGGAGCTGTTTTTT
cdr3_aa: CASRQGSNTGELFF

clone_size: -
j_call: TRBJ1-3
d_call: -
v_call: TRBV5-1
cdr3_nt: TGCGCCAGCAGCTTCGGGGGGATCTCTGGAAACACCATATATTTT
cdr3_aa: CASSFGGISGNTIYF

clone_size: -
j_call: TRBJ2-7
d_call: -
v_call: TRBV7-9
cdr3_nt: TGTGCCAGCAGCTTAGTTCCCCCCTCCTACGAGCAGTACTTC
cdr3_aa: CASSLVPPSYEQYF

clone_size: -
j_call: TRBJ2-1
d_call: -
v_call: TRBV7-9
cdr3_nt: TGTGCCAGCAGCCAAGAGGTCCAAAGTAAGTTCTTC
cdr3_aa: CASSQEVQSKFF

clone_size: -
j_call: TRBJ1-5
d_call: -
v_call: TRBV7-2
cdr3_nt: TGTGCCAGCAGCTTAGAGCAGAGACCTTATCAGCCCCAGCATTTT
cdr3_aa: CASSLEQRPYQPQHF

clone_size: -
j_call: TRBJ2-5
d_call: -
v_call: TRBV19
cdr3_nt: TGTGCCAGGCCGGGAAGCCAAGAGACCCAGTACTTC
cdr3_aa: CARPGSQETQYF

clone_size: -
j_call: TRBJ2-7
d_call: -
v_call: TRBV7-9
cdr3_nt: TGTGCCAGCAGCTTAGCGAGAGTTAGCTACGAGCAGTACTTC
cdr3_aa: CASSLARVSYEQYF

clone_size: -
j_call: TRBJ1-4
d_call: -
v_call: TRBV28
cdr3_nt: TGTGCCAGCAGTTCGTCCAAGGAGGCTCCTAATGAAAAACTGTTTTTT
cdr3_aa: CASSSSKEAPNEKLFF

clone_size: -
j_call: TRBJ2-6
d_call: -
v_call: TRBV2
cdr3_nt: TGTGCCAGTCTCTTGGACGGCAGGGGAACTGGGGCCAACGTCCTGACTTTC
cdr3_aa: CASLLDGRGTGANVLTF

clone_size: -
j_call: TRBJ1-2
d_call: TRBD1
v_call: TRBV18
cdr3_nt: TGTGCCAGCTCACCGCGATTACAGGGGGAGAATGGCTACACCTTC
cdr3_aa: CASSPRLQGENGYTF

clone_size: -
j_call: TRBJ1-5
d_call: -
v_call: TRBV10-3
cdr3_nt: TGTGCCATCAGTTCGCAGGGGTATCAGCCCCAGCATTTT
cdr3_aa: CAISSQGYQPQHF

clone_size: -
j_call: TRBJ2-1
d_call: TRBD2
v_call: TRBV28
cdr3_nt: TGTGCCAGCAGGTCCATGGGGGGGGTTTACAATGAGCAGTTCTTC
cdr3_aa: CASRSMGGVYNEQFF